A single sample is the source of the 17 T cell receptor beta chains below, sequenced in a study of identical twins (dated by TCRdb to about 2016). Library method: 5' RACE. TCRdb names Illumina HiSeq 2000 as the instrument used. TCRdb redid the processing of the public reads, applying fastp at Q25 and MiXCR, and retained in-frame beta chains. A single entry per CDR3 protein holds the most common genes and DNA from its merged rows. Within this sample are 1.5 million to 2 million distinct CDR3 sequences, with 32% of them counted one time only. The top ten clones comprise about 0.27% of the sample. The sample was cord blood. These receptors originate from a newborn girl in good health.

A word on this clonotype: A clone one base away is much larger, so this may be a read error. V gene TRBV12-3 or TRBV12-4 combines with J gene TRBJ2-4; D unresolved. The DNA end favors TRBJ2-7, so the J call may be wrong. The CDR3 spans 14 residues. The CDR3 DNA reads TGTGCCAGCAGTTTACTAGGGAATCCCTGCGAGCAGTACTTC. Protein: CASSLLGNPCEQYF.

The V and J genes are TRBV24-1 and TRBJ1-2; no firm D call. Germline V lookup: CDR1 KGHDR, CDR2 SFDVKD. The CDR3 loop spans 15 amino acids. V lost 3 bases and J lost 4, with 14 bases in between. Written as DNA, the CDR3 is TGTGCCACCAGTGATCCCGGGTCCGCGTTCTATGGCTACACCTTC. Its translation is CATSDPGSAFYGYTF.

The V gene is TRBV5-8, the J gene TRBJ1-2, with D possibly being TRBD1 (5 bases). V lost 5 bases and J lost 4, with 15 bases in between. This CDR3 has 14 residues. Germline lookup yields CDR1 SGHTS and CDR2 YDEGEE. CDR3: CASSYPFRAYGYTF. The CDR3 bases are TGTGCCAGCAGTTACCCGTTCAGGGCCTATGGCTACACCTTC. Variable domain in full (rest from reference TRBV5-8 and TRBJ1-2): EAGVTQSPTHLIKTRGQQATLRCSPISGHTSVYWYQQALGLGLQFLLWYDEGEERNRGNFPPRFSGRQFPNYSSELNVNALELEDSALYLCASSYPFRAYGYTFGSGTRLTVV.

Comment on this clonotype: This may arise from a read error, as a much more abundant clone is one base away. The gene calls are TRBV5-6 and TRBJ2-3; D is possibly TRBD2 (5 bases). Germline V gene sequence: CDR1 SGHDT, CDR2 YYEEEE. The CDR3 runs to 16 residues. The CDR3 sequence is CASSRRISPSTDTHYF. CDR3 DNA: TGTGCCAGCAGCCGACGGATTTCCCCTAGCACAGATACGCACTATTTT.

The rearrangement joins TRBV12-3 or TRBV12-4 to TRBJ1-1; perhaps TRBD1 as D (6 bases). V dropped 6 bases and J dropped 2 bases, with 16 bases sitting between them. CDR3 length: 15 residues. The CDR3 is CASRPSGAYNTEAFF. The CDR3 DNA sequence: TGTGCCAGCAGGCCCTCAGGGGCCTATAACACTGAAGCTTTCTTT.

This clonotype appeared a few times. This rearrangement joins TRBV12-3 or TRBV12-4 to TRBJ2-3, with TRBD1 identical over 10 bases. The V gene end was trimmed by 7 bases and the J gene end by 1 base; junction bases not matched to a gene: 8. The CDR3 runs to 16 residues. The chain's CDR3 is CASKPDRGQGTDTQYF. The CDR3 DNA is TGTGCCAGCAAACCCGACAGGGGGCAGGGCACAGATACGCAGTATTTT.

This clonotype has ten or more counts. The rearrangement uses TRBV3-1 and TRBJ2-1; D remains ambiguous. The V and J ends lost 4 bases and 6 bases respectively, with 7 bases between them. The CDR3 covers 12 residues. CDR1 LGHDT and CDR2 YNNKEL come from the germline V gene (reference sequence). In nucleotides, the CDR3 is TGTGCCAGCAGCCGAGGCTCCAATGAGCAGTTCTTC. This gives the protein CASSRGSNEQFF.

The chain employs TRBV6-2 or TRBV6-3 and TRBJ2-1, with 8 bases identical to TRBD2. Germline V gene lookup returns CDR1 MNHEY and CDR2 SVGEGT. The ends lost 0 bases at V and 10 bases at J; junction bases unmatched: 5. This CDR3 contains 14 residues. CDR3 sequence reads: CASSYSSGGREQFF. In nucleotides, the CDR3 is TGTGCCAGCAGTTACTCAAGCGGGGGTCGGGAGCAGTTCTTC.

This rearrangement joins TRBV2 to TRBJ1-2; TRBD1 agrees at 7 bases. V shed 7 bases, J shed 7 bases, and the junction held 21 bases outside the gene matches. CDR1 is SNHLY, CDR2 FYNNEI, per germline. This CDR3 is 17 amino acids long. The DNA of the CDR3 is TGTGCCAGCAAGAGGGCGAGCCGCGGACAGGATCCCTCTGGCTACACCTTC. Translating it yields CASKRASRGQDPSGYTF.

There are a few counts of this clonotype. The chain carries TRBV20-1 and TRBJ2-3, with TRBD2 as a possible D gene (5 bases). V gave up 8 bases and J gave up 5 bases, with 20 bases separating them. The CDR3 contains 14 residues. Germline V CDR1 and CDR2: DFQATT, SNEGSKA (reference sequence). Written as DNA, the CDR3 is TGCAGTCCGTTGGTACGGGGAGCTGGAGATACGCAGTATTTT. Translating it yields CSPLVRGAGDTQYF.

This clonotype was observed at least ten times. The J gene is TRBJ2-7, the V gene TRBV27; 7 bases map to TRBD1. Germline V gene data show CDR1 as MNHEY and CDR2 as SMNVEV (reference sequence). The CDR3 has 15 amino acids. Trimming cost V 2 bases and J 2 bases; bases outside gene matches: 6. The CDR3 DNA reads TGTGCCAGCAGTTTAAACCGCAGGGGGACCTACGAGCAGTACTTC. Amino acids: CASSLNRRGTYEQYF.

This clonotype was seen more than once but under ten times. J is TRBJ2-3 and V is TRBV7-6; TRBD2 might be the D (6 bases). The CDR3 is made up of 18 amino acids. Looked up from germline, CDR1 is SGHVS and CDR2 is FNYEAQ. V shed 4 bases and J shed 0 bases, with 20 bases lying between them. CDR3 residues: CASSSEIFGGYSTDTQYF. In nucleotides, the CDR3 is TGTGCCAGCAGCTCCGAGATCTTCGGGGGATACAGCACAGATACGCAGTATTTT.

This clonotype was recorded a few times. The rearrangement links TRBV10-3 to TRBJ2-3, with TRBD2 matching over 8 bases. V was clipped by 2 bases and J by 12 bases; unmatched bases: 4. Germline CDR1 and CDR2: ENHRY and SYGVKD. The CDR3 is 12 residues long. The CDR3 sequence: CAISETWTSQYF. The DNA of the CDR3 is TGTGCCATCAGTGAGACTTGGACTAGCCAGTATTTT.

This clonotype was observed a few times. This chain uses TRBV20-1 with TRBJ2-3; tentatively, D is TRBD1 (5 bases). V lost 5 bases to trimming and J lost 1 base, with 19 bases between them. CDR3 size: 16 residues. Per germline, CDR1 DFQATT and CDR2 SNEGSKA (reference sequence). The CDR3 protein is CSASSPKGSGTDTQYF. Written as DNA, the CDR3 is TGCAGTGCTTCATCCCCTAAGGGGTCTGGCACAGATACGCAGTATTTT.

The CDR3 region has the DNA TGTGCCAGCAGTACCCGGTATAGCGGGGGAGTAGAGACCCAGTACTTC. Translation gives CASSTRYSGGVETQYF. The gene calls are TRBV12-3 or TRBV12-4 and TRBJ2-5; 9 bases are shared with TRBD2. This CDR3 spans 16 amino acids. The V gene end was trimmed by 5 bases and the J gene end by 4 bases; junction bases not matched to a gene: 11.

In DNA, the CDR3 is TGTGCCACCAGAAGAGGAAACACCGGGGAGCTGTTTTTT. Translating it yields CATRRGNTGELFF. The chain recombines TRBV24-1 with TRBJ2-2; D gene ambiguous. V dropped 7 bases and J dropped 2 bases, with 7 bases sitting between them. Looked up from germline, CDR1 is KGHDR and CDR2 is SFDVKD. This CDR3 is built from 13 residues.

J is TRBJ2-4 and V is TRBV6-1; the match to TRBD1 covers 9 bases. This CDR3 contains 19 residues. V lost 7 bases and J lost 2; bases outside the gene matches: 18. Germline V lookup: CDR1 MNHNS, CDR2 SASEGT. As DNA, the CDR3 is TGTGCCAGCACCCCGGGGACAGGGAGGGGTCGGCTAACCAAAAACATTCAGTACTTC. Protein sequence: CASTPGTGRGRLTKNIQYF.